A single sample is the source of the 26 T cell receptor beta chains below, sequenced in a study of long-term antiretroviral therapy in people with HIV. Investigators performed immunoSEQ version v3.0 at survey level. Measured with immunoSEQ multiplex PCR; TCRdb has only the in-frame clones, and not every one. The sample holds 26,000 or so clones, 93% seen once. The starting material was unsorted PBMCs, obtained 6.2 years after starting antiretroviral therapy. These receptors were taken from a man in his forties or fifties with HIV.

The chain links TRBV29-1 to TRBJ2-3, with a possible D match to TRBD1 (6 bases). CDR1 SQVTM and CDR2 ANQGSEA come from the germline V gene. CDR3 length: 12 amino acids. Trimming removed 5 bases from V and 2 bases from J, with 8 bases in between. In DNA, the CDR3 is TGCAGCGTTAACAGGGACACAGATACGCAGTATTTT. It codes for CSVNRDTDTQYF.

The CDR3 nucleotides are TGTGCCACCAGCAGAGATCACGGGGGAGGGAACCTACTGTTTTTT. Translating it yields CATSRDHGGGNLLFF. The chain combines TRBV15 with TRBJ1-4; possible D gene TRBD1, 5 bases. Deletions cut 0 bases from V and 13 bases from J, with 18 bases between. The CDR3 is 15 amino acids. Per the germline V gene, CDR1 is LNHNV and CDR2 is YYDKDF (reference sequence).

The rearrangement uses TRBV5-6 and TRBJ2-5; TRBD2 aligns across 7 bases. V lost 2 bases to trimming and J lost 7 bases; unmatched junction nucleotides: 8. Germline V gene data show CDR1 as SGHDT and CDR2 as YYEEEE. CDR3 size: 14 residues. CDR3 sequence: CASSLSSGPGTQYF. The CDR3 DNA reads TGTGCCAGCAGCTTATCTAGCGGCCCAGGGACCCAGTACTTC. The variable domain in full, completed from reference TRBV5-6 and TRBJ2-5, reads DAGVTQSPTHLIKTRGQQVTLRCSPKSGHDTVSWYQQALGQGPQFIFQYYEEEERQRGNFPDRFSGHQFPNYSSELNVNALLLGDSALYLCASSLSSGPGTQYFGPGTRLLVL.

V gene TRBV7-9 combines with J gene TRBJ2-7; TRBD2 agrees at 11 bases. This CDR3 comprises 14 residues. Germline V gene lookup returns CDR1 SEHNR and CDR2 FQNEAQ (reference sequence). Trimming took 4 bases from V and 3 from J; bases not matched to a gene: 2. This CDR3 reads CASSSGTSGYEQYF. CDR3 nucleotides: TGTGCCAGCAGCTCCGGGACTAGCGGCTACGAGCAGTACTTC.

Notes on this clone: One junction end disagrees with the germline gene, perhaps due to a read error. The J gene is TRBJ1-5, the V gene TRBV10-2; D is undetermined. The CDR3 is 13 residues long. The germline CDR1 and CDR2 sequences are WSHSY and SAAADI. As DNA, the CDR3 is TGCGCCAGCAGTGAGGATGGGAATCTGCCCCAGCATTTT. Translation: CASSEDGNLPQHF.

The chain joins TRBV29-1 to TRBJ2-5, with 10 positions matching TRBD2. V dropped 4 bases and J dropped 3; count of bases not matched to a gene: 8. This CDR3 spans 15 amino acids. CDR1 is SQVTM and CDR2 is ANQGSEA in the germline V gene. The CDR3 sequence: CSVAVPSGRKETQYF. As DNA, the CDR3 is TGCAGCGTTGCGGTCCCTAGCGGGAGAAAAGAGACCCAGTACTTC.

J is TRBJ2-3 and V is TRBV25-1, with 7 bases that match TRBD1. Germline V gives CDR1 MGHDK, CDR2 SYGVNS. This CDR3 is built from 14 residues. J lost 7 bases, V lost 3 bases, and 7 bases had no gene match. The CDR3 loop is CASSDTGVLYTQYF. The CDR3 DNA reads TGTGCCAGCAGTGATACAGGGGTTCTATATACGCAGTATTTT.

The chain recombines TRBV7-8 with TRBJ1-1; D might be TRBD1 (6 bases). The V end was cut by 5 bases, the J end by 0 bases, with 19 bases between. CDR1 and CDR2 (germline): SGHVS, FQNEAQ. CDR3 length: 17 amino acids. CDR3 in amino acids: CASSHGPDRIMNTEAFF. The CDR3 DNA sequence: TGTGCCAGCAGCCATGGACCGGACAGAATTATGAACACTGAAGCTTTCTTT.

V and J are TRBV18 and TRBJ2-7, with TRBD1 identical over 9 bases. This CDR3 spans 15 amino acids. Unmatched junction bases numbered 9, after V lost 4 bases and J lost 5 bases. Germline V CDR1 and CDR2: KGHSH, LQKENI. This CDR3 reads CASSQPGQGFNEQYF. The CDR3 region has the DNA TGTGCCAGCTCACAACCGGGACAGGGCTTCAACGAGCAGTACTTC.

This clone was seen once. The gene calls are TRBV10-1 and TRBJ2-2; TRBD2 aligns across 7 bases. CDR1 is WNHNN and CDR2 is SYGVQD in the germline V gene (reference sequence). The V segment lost 0 bases and the J segment 2 bases; nucleotides outside the gene matches: 3. This CDR3 has 16 amino acids. CDR3 sequence: CASSESPSGNTGELFF. Written as DNA, the CDR3 is TGCGCCAGCAGTGAGTCTCCTAGCGGAAACACCGGGGAGCTGTTTTTT.

This sequence joins TRBV28 and TRBJ2-1; D gene unclear. Between the trimmed V and J ends, which lost 3 bases and 7 bases, there was a span of 10 bases. The CDR3 extends over 13 amino acids. Germline V CDR1 and CDR2: MDHEN, SYDVKM. CDR3 sequence (DNA): TGTGCCAGCAGTTTGGGTCTAACTAATGAGCAGTTCTTC. This sequence encodes CASSLGLTNEQFF. Full variable domain (missing parts from reference TRBV28 and TRBJ2-1): DVKVTQSSRYLVKRTGEKVFLECVQDMDHENMFWYRQDPGLGLRLIYFSYDVKMKEKGDIPEGYSVSREKKERFSLILESASTNQTSMYLCASSLGLTNEQFFGPGTRLTVL.

The V and J genes are TRBV6-1 and TRBJ1-2; 10 nucleotides match TRBD1. Germline CDR1 reads MNHNS; CDR2 reads SASEGT. CDR3 size: 15 residues. V dropped 6 bases and J dropped 7; count of bases not matched to a gene: 11. The DNA of the CDR3 is TGTGCCAGCAGCTACGGGACAGGGGAGGAATCTGGCTACACCTTC. Translated, it gives CASSYGTGEESGYTF.

Only one count was recorded for this clone. The rearrangement links TRBV10-3 to TRBJ1-3, with D unclear. Deletions cut 6 bases from V and 0 bases from J, with 12 bases between. This CDR3 has 15 amino acids. Germline loops: CDR1 ENHRY, CDR2 SYGVKD. CDR3 nucleotide sequence: TGTGCCATCAGGGGTTTCAGTGACTCTGGAAACACCATATATTTT. Protein sequence: CAIRGFSDSGNTIYF.

In its sample, this clone was seen once. The chain recombines TRBV10-3 with TRBJ2-7; TRBD2 matches 10 bases. Unmatched junction bases numbered 12, after V lost 4 bases and J lost 6 bases. Germline-derived CDR1 and CDR2 are ENHRY and SYGVKD. This CDR3 spans 16 amino acids. DNA of the CDR3: TGTGCCATCAGTGTTCTAGCGGGAGATGTGCCCGGCGAGCAGTACTTC. The encoded protein is CAISVLAGDVPGEQYF.

V is TRBV10-3 and J is TRBJ1-1; no clear D. The CDR3 runs 12 residues. Trimming took 1 base from V and 10 from J, leaving 10 bases between them. Germline assignment: CDR1 ENHRY and CDR2 SYGVKD. CDR3 loop: CAISELHYGAFF. The CDR3 nucleotides read TGTGCCATCAGTGAGTTACATTACGGAGCTTTCTTT.

J is TRBJ2-1 and V is TRBV5-1; TRBD2 agrees at 12 bases. With 4 bases clipped from V and 4 bases from J, the junction kept 3 bases outside the gene matches. The CDR3 contains 15 residues. The germline V gene encodes CDR1 SGHRS and CDR2 YFSETQ. CDR3 sequence (DNA): TGCGCCAGCAGCCCAGGACTAGCGGGATACAATGAGCAGTTCTTC. Translated: CASSPGLAGYNEQFF.

The chain couples TRBV11-3 to TRBJ2-6; D uncertain. The CDR3 has 16 residues. V gave up 1 base and J gave up 0 bases, with 7 bases separating them. CDR1 is SGHNT, CDR2 YENEEA, per germline. As DNA, the CDR3 is TGTGCCAGCAGCTTAGGTGGCTACTCTGGGGCCAACGTCCTGACTTTC. Translation gives CASSLGGYSGANVLTF.

This chain connects TRBV6-5 to TRBJ1-2; possibly TRBD1 for D (5 bases). V was trimmed by 5 bases and J by 7 bases, leaving 17 bases between them. The germline gives CDR1 MNHEY, CDR2 SVGAGI. The CDR3 is 14 amino acids. The CDR3, as DNA: TGTGCCAGCAGTGTAACAGGCGCTTCCCCTGGCTACACCTTC. It is translated as CASSVTGASPGYTF.

The chain carries TRBV11-2 and TRBJ2-5; D unclear. Germline V gene lookup returns CDR1 SGHAT and CDR2 FQNNGV. V was pared by 3 bases and J by 3 bases, with 11 bases between. The CDR3 has 14 residues. CDR3 in DNA: TGTGCCAGCAGCTTCTGGGCAGGAGAAGAGACCCAGTACTTC. Translating gives CASSFWAGEETQYF.

This chain uses TRBV28 with TRBJ2-5; 7 bases are a match to TRBD1. Germline V gives CDR1 MDHEN, CDR2 SYDVKM. The CDR3 has 13 residues. V lost 3 bases to trimming and J lost 3 bases; unmatched junction nucleotides: 1. CDR3 sequence reads: CASSLTGKETQYF. Written as DNA, the CDR3 is TGTGCCAGCAGTTTGACAGGGAAAGAGACCCAGTACTTC. Filled out from reference TRBV28 and TRBJ2-5, the complete variable domain reads DVKVTQSSRYLVKRTGEKVFLECVQDMDHENMFWYRQDPGLGLRLIYFSYDVKMKEKGDIPEGYSVSREKKERFSLILESASTNQTSMYLCASSLTGKETQYFGPGTRLLVL.

This sequence joins TRBV7-2 and TRBJ2-5; 13 bases agree with TRBD2. V was clipped by 10 bases and J by 4 bases; unmatched bases: 9. Germline assignment: CDR1 SGHTA and CDR2 FQGNSA. The CDR3 consists of 15 residues. The CDR3 protein is CATGLAGVQGETQYF. The CDR3 nucleotides are TGTGCCACCGGACTAGCGGGAGTACAAGGAGAGACCCAGTACTTC.

The rearrangement joins TRBV11-3 to TRBJ1-6; D gene uncertain. CDR1 is SGHNT, CDR2 YENEEA, per germline. V dropped 5 bases and J dropped 9 bases, with 23 bases sitting between them. There are 17 residues in the CDR3. The CDR3 region has the DNA TGTGCCAGCAGCCCACTTGTCGACATATCACGAGGTTCACCCCTCCACTTT. As protein: CASSPLVDISRGSPLHF.

This chain uses TRBV2 with TRBJ1-2; D may be TRBD1 (6 bases). With 8 bases removed from V and 8 bases from J, the gap between germline ends came to 21 bases. This CDR3 spans 14 amino acids. From germline, CDR1 is SNHLY and CDR2 FYNNEI. In nucleotides, the CDR3 is TGTGCCAGCGTAGAGAACAGGGAATACCGCGGCTACACCTTC. Its protein product is CASVENREYRGYTF.

This chain connects TRBV4-3 to TRBJ2-1; TRBD2 is a possible D gene (7 bases). The CDR3 length is 13 residues. Germline V lookup: CDR1 LGHNA, CDR2 YSLEER. The germline V and J ends were trimmed by 3 bases and 9 bases, with 12 bases remaining between them. CDR3 DNA sequence: TGCGCCAGCAGCCACCAGGGAGGGGGTGAGCAGTTCTTC. This encodes CASSHQGGGEQFF.

V gene TRBV5-6 combines with J gene TRBJ2-5; perhaps TRBD2 as D (6 bases). The ends were cut back, 2 bases at V and 1 base at J, with 15 bases in the middle. The length of the CDR3 is 16 residues. The germline V gene encodes CDR1 SGHDT and CDR2 YYEEEE. Here the CDR3 reads CASSFKRGAIQETQYF. The CDR3 DNA reads TGTGCCAGCAGCTTTAAGCGCGGGGCAATCCAAGAGACCCAGTACTTC. The variable domain in full, with the rest retrieved from reference TRBV5-6 and TRBJ2-5, is DAGVTQSPTHLIKTRGQQVTLRCSPKSGHDTVSWYQQALGQGPQFIFQYYEEEERQRGNFPDRFSGHQFPNYSSELNVNALLLGDSALYLCASSFKRGAIQETQYFGPGTRLLVL.

The gene calls are TRBV5-5 and TRBJ1-2; TRBD1 might be the D (5 bases). Germline V lookup: CDR1 SGHKS, CDR2 YYEKEE (reference sequence). The V end was cut by 0 bases, the J end by 4 bases, with 13 bases between. The CDR3 loop spans 15 amino acids. The CDR3 reads CASSLVPGPGYGYTF. The CDR3 region has the DNA TGTGCCAGCAGCTTGGTACCAGGGCCCGGCTATGGCTACACCTTC. The full variable domain, completed using reference TRBV5-5 and TRBJ1-2, is DAGVTQSPTHLIKTRGQQVTLRCSPISGHKSVSWYQQVLGQGPQFIFQYYEKEERGRGNFPDRFSARQFPNYSSELNVNALLLGDSALYLCASSLVPGPGYGYTFGSGTRLTVV.